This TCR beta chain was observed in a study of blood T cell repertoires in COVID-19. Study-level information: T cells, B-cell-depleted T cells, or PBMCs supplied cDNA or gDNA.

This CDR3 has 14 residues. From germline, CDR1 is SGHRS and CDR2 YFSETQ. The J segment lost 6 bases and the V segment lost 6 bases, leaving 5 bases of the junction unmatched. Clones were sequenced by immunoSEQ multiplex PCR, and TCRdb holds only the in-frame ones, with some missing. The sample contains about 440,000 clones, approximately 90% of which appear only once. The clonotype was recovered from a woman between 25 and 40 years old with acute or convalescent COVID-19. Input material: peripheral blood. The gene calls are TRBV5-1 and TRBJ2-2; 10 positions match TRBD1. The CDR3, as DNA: TGCGCCAGCAACTGGGGACAGGGGTCCGGGGAGCTGTTTTTT. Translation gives CASNWGQGSGELFF.